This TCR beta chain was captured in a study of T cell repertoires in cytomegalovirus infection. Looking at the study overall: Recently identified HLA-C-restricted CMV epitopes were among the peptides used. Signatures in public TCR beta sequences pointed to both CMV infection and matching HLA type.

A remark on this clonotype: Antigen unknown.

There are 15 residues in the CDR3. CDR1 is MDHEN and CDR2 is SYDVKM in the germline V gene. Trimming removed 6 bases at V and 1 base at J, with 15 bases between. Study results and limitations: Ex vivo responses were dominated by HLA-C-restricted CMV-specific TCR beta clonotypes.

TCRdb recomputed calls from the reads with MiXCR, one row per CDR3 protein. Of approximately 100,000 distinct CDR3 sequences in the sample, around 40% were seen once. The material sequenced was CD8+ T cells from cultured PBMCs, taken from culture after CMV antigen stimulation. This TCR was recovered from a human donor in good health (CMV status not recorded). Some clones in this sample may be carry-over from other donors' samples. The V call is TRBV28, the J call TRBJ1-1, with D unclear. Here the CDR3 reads CASRRGWDGNTEAFF. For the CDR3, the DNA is TGTGCCAGCAGAAGAGGGTGGGATGGGAACACTGAAGCTTTCTTT.